The 9 T cell receptor beta chains given below trace back to one sample, sequenced in a study of metastatic and nonmetastatic thyroid tumors. No treatment of any kind had been given to any patient before thyroid surgery. TCRdb reassembled clones from the PCR reads with MiXCR. The sample shows roughly 13,000 clones, over 25% of them seen only once. The sequencing input was tumor tissue. The receptors here all came from a female donor with papillary thyroid cancer or a benign thyroid nodule (not recorded which). Some clones in this sample may be carry-over from other donors' samples.

Judged by abundance, this clone is medium-sized. V is TRBV24-1 and J is TRBJ2-3; 10 bases are shared with TRBD2. V gave up 6 bases and J gave up 2 bases; unmatched junction bases: 4. The CDR3 extends over 15 amino acids. The germline V gene has CDR1 KGHDR and CDR2 SFDVKD. The CDR3 spells CATSLAGGPTDTQYF. CDR3 DNA sequence: TGTGCCACCAGTTTAGCGGGGGGACCCACAGATACGCAGTATTTT.

This clone is labeled medium-sized. The chain couples TRBV28 to TRBJ1-4; possible D gene TRBD1, 5 bases. Looked up from germline, CDR1 is MDHEN and CDR2 is SYDVKM. The CDR3 is made up of 14 amino acids. The germline V and J ends were trimmed by 6 bases and 4 bases, with 12 bases remaining between them. CDR3 sequence (DNA): TGTGCCAGCAGCTCGGGACTCTTTAATGAAAAACTGTTTTTT. Its translation is CASSSGLFNEKLFF.

V usage is TRBV5-1 and J usage is TRBJ1-2; no definite D call. The V and J ends lost 0 bases and 4 bases respectively, with 7 bases between them. The germline CDR1 and CDR2 sequences are SGHRS and YFSETQ. CDR3 length equals 13 residues. This CDR3 is CASSLDSLYGYTF. The CDR3 DNA reads as TGCGCCAGCAGCTTGGACAGCCTCTATGGCTACACCTTC.

This clone was seen many times. V and J are TRBV11-1 and TRBJ2-1; 7 nucleotides agree with TRBD2. This CDR3 contains 17 residues. The germline gives CDR1 SGHAT, CDR2 FQDESV (reference sequence). With 5 bases clipped from V and 1 base from J, the junction kept 11 bases outside the gene matches. CDR3 DNA: TGTGCCAGCAGCCGAGACGCGGGAGTACGATCCTACAATGAGCAGTTCTTC. As protein: CASSRDAGVRSYNEQFF.

The CDR3 region has the DNA TGTGCCAGCAGCGCTACCGGGACAGGGGGAAATGGCTACACCTTC. This codes for CASSATGTGGNGYTF. This chain joins TRBV5-6 and TRBJ1-2; 11 bases align to TRBD1. The CDR3 contains 15 residues. Germline V CDR1 and CDR2: SGHDT, YYEEEE. V gave up 4 bases and J gave up 6 bases; unmatched junction bases: 8. Supplemented by reference TRBV5-6 and TRBJ1-2, the full variable domain reads DAGVTQSPTHLIKTRGQQVTLRCSPKSGHDTVSWYQQALGQGPQFIFQYYEEEERQRGNFPDRFSGHQFPNYSSELNVNALLLGDSALYLCASSATGTGGNGYTFGSGTRLTVV.

This clone is labeled medium-sized. This chain connects TRBV7-2 to TRBJ2-5; tentative D call: TRBD1 (6 bases). Germline assignment: CDR1 SGHTA and CDR2 FQGNSA. The V gene lost 1 base and the J gene lost 2 bases, with 8 bases spanning the gap. The length of the CDR3 is 14 residues. This CDR3 reads CASSLGTEQETQYF. In DNA form, the CDR3 reads TGTGCCAGCAGCTTAGGGACAGAGCAAGAGACCCAGTACTTC.

Within the sample, this clone is medium-sized. The V gene is TRBV7-2, the J gene TRBJ2-1; TRBD2 might be the D (7 bases). CDR1 SGHTA and CDR2 FQGNSA come from the germline V gene. This CDR3 contains 16 residues. Trimming shortened V by 5 bases and J by 5 bases, and 19 bases separated the two germline ends. The CDR3 protein is CASSPWVGGGNNEQFF. The CDR3, as DNA: TGTGCCAGCAGCCCGTGGGTGGGAGGGGGAAACAATGAGCAGTTCTTC. Drawing the rest from reference TRBV7-2 and TRBJ2-1, the complete variable domain is GAGVSQSPSNKVTEKGKDVELRCDPISGHTALYWYRQSLGQGLEFLIYFQGNSAPDKSGLPSDRFSAERTGGSVSTLTIQRTQQEDSAVYLCASSPWVGGGNNEQFFGPGTRLTVL.

This clone is judged medium-sized. The chain carries TRBV20-1 and TRBJ1-3, with no clear D. Germline CDR1 and CDR2: DFQATT and SNEGSKA (reference sequence). The CDR3 runs 15 residues. The germline V and J ends were trimmed by 2 bases and 0 bases, with 11 bases remaining between them. DNA for the CDR3: TGCAGTGCTAGACGACGGACGGACTCTGGAAACACCATATATTTT. Its translation is CSARRRTDSGNTIYF.

Within the sample, this clone is medium-sized (0.01 to 0.1%). The gene calls are TRBV10-3 and TRBJ2-3; 10 positions agree with TRBD2. The germline gives CDR1 ENHRY, CDR2 SYGVKD. The V gene end was trimmed by 11 bases and the J gene end by 2 bases; junction bases not matched to a gene: 7. This CDR3 is built from 14 residues. This CDR3 reads CAVSGGIPTDTQYF. CDR3 nucleotide sequence: TGTGCCGTTAGCGGGGGGATCCCCACAGATACGCAGTATTTT.